This TCR beta chain was sequenced in a study of T cell responses to AZD1222 COVID-19 vaccine. Germline V gives CDR1 MDHEN, CDR2 SYDVKM. The CDR3 is 16 amino acids. Trimming shortened V by 6 bases and J by 4 bases, and 19 bases separated the two germline ends. Assay: immunoSEQ multiplex PCR; the TCRdb copy retains only in-frame clones and omits some. In the table there are roughly 160,000 clones, roughly 90% of which are singletons. V and J are TRBV28 and TRBJ1-5, with D possibly TRBD1 on 6 matching bases. The sequencing here drew on peripheral blood, taken on day 0 of AZD1222 vaccination. The sequence derives from an adult in good health. In DNA form, the CDR3 reads TGTGCCAGCAGAGTCGGGGGCAGGGGAGGGAATCAGCCCCAGCATTTT. It is translated as CASRVGGRGGNQPQHF.